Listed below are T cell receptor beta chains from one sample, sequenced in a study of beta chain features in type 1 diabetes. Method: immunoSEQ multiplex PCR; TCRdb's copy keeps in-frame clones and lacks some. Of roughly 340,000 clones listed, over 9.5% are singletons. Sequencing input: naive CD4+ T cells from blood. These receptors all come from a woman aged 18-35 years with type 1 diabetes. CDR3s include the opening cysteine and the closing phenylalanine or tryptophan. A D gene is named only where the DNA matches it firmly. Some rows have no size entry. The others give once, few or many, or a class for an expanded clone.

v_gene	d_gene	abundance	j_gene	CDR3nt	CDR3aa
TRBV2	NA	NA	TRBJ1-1	TGTGCCAGCAGTGGGGTGACAGCCAACACTGAAGCTTTCTTT	CASSGVTANTEAFF
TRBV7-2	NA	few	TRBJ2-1	TGTGCCACCGAGGAAGGTATCACCTACAATGAGCAGTTCTTC	CATEEGITYNEQFF
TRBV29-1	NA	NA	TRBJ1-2	TGCAGCGTTGGGAGGGGACTAACTAACTATGGCTACACCTTC	CSVGRGLTNYGYTF
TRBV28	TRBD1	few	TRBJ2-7	TGTGCCAGCAGTCCGCCTCCGGGACAGGGGGGTCACGAGCAGTACTTC	CASSPPPGQGGHEQYF
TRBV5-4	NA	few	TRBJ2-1	TGTGCCAGCAGCCCGTCAGGCGACCATTACAATGAGCAGTTCTTC	CASSPSGDHYNEQFF
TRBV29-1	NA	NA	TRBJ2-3	TGCAGCGTGCGGGACCTCCAGCTGGATACGCAGTATTTT	CSVRDLQLDTQYF
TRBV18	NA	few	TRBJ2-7	TGTGCCAGCTCACCTCTTAGGGGCGAGCAGTACTTC	CASSPLRGEQYF
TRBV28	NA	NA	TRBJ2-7	TGTGCCAGCAGTCTCGGAGAGCTTCCCTCCTACGAGCAGTACTTC	CASSLGELPSYEQYF
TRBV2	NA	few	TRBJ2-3	TGTGCCAGCTTAGGGACTCGCACAGATACGCAGTATTTT	CASLGTRTDTQYF
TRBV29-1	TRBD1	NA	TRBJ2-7	TGCAGCGTTAAGGACAGGGATCGCTACGAGCAGTACTTC	CSVKDRDRYEQYF
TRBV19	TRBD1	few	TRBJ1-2	TGTGCCAGTAGTGAAGGGTCCGGGACAGGGGGCGTCTACACCTTC	CASSEGSGTGGVYTF
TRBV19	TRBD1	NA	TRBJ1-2	TGTGCCAGTAGCCTCCAACAGGGGACCTACTATGGCTACACCTTC	CASSLQQGTYYGYTF
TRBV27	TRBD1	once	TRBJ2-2	TGTGCCAGCAGAATGGACAGGGTCGCGGCCGGGGAGCTGTTTTTT	CASRMDRVAAGELFF
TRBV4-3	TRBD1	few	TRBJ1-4	TGCGCCAGCAGCCAAACCGACAGGGACAATGAAAAACTGTTTTTT	CASSQTDRDNEKLFF
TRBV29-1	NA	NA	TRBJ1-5	TGCAGCGTTTCCGGGACACCCAATCAGCCCCAGCATTTT	CSVSGTPNQPQHF
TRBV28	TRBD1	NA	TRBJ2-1	TGTGCCAGCAGACTCGCCGGGACAGGGCTAACGCGGTTCTTC	CASRLAGTGLTRFF
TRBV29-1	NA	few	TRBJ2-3	TGCAGCGTCCGGGAGCGCGGGAACACAGATACGCAGTATTTT	CSVRERGNTDTQYF
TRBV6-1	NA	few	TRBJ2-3	TGTGCCAGCAGTGTCACCGGGGGCACAGATACGCAGTATTTT	CASSVTGGTDTQYF
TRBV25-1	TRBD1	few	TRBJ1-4	TGTGCCACCATGGGGTATTCGGGGACAGGGCCCGAAAAACTGTTTTTT	CATMGYSGTGPEKLFF
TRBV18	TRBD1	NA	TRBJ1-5	TGTGCCAGCTCACCAAATGGACAGGACAATCAGCCCCAGCATTTT	CASSPNGQDNQPQHF
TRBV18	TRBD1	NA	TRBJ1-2	TGTGCCAGCTCACCCCAGGGACAGGGGGACTATGGCTACACCTTC	CASSPQGQGDYGYTF
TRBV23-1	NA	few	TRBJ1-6	TGCGCCAGCAGTCAGCCCCCGGAGGCTATCGGTTCACCCCTCCACTTT	CASSQPPEAIGSPLHF
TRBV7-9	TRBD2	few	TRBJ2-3	TGTGCCAGCAGCTTGAGCGGGGCCACAGATACGCAGTATTTT	CASSLSGATDTQYF
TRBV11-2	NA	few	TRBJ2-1	TGTGCCAGCAGCTTAGACGGCAGGGGTAATTACAATGAGCAGTTCTTC	CASSLDGRGNYNEQFF
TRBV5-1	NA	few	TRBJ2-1	TGCGCCAGCAGCTTGTCCGGGGTGTTTGATGAGCAGTTCTTC	CASSLSGVFDEQFF
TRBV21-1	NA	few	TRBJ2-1	TGTGCCAGCAGCAGAAGGACTAGCGGGAGAAGGCAGTTCTTC	CASSRRTSGRRQFF
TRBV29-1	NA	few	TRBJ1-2	TGCAGCGGCCTGGGGCAGGGGAACAACTATGGCTACACCTTC	CSGLGQGNNYGYTF
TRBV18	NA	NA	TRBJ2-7	TGTGCCAGCTCACCACCGGTCGGGGTCCACGAGCAGTACTTC	CASSPPVGVHEQYF
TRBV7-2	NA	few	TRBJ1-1	TGTGCCAGCAGCTTAGCCACTCTAGGGGGGGGGACTGAAGCTTTCTTT	CASSLATLGGGTEAFF
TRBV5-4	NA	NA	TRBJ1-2	TGTGCCAGCAGCTTGGTCGACGGGGGGGTGGCGGATGGCTACACCTTC	CASSLVDGGVADGYTF
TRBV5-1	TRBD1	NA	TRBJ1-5	TGCGCCAGCAGCGTACGGACAGGGGATCGGCCCCAGCATTTT	CASSVRTGDRPQHF
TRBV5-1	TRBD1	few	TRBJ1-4	TGCGCCAGCAGCTTGGCAGGGGGCGAGGAAAAACTGTTTTTT	CASSLAGGEEKLFF
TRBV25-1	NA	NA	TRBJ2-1	TGTGCCAGCACCGGGGGGCCGCGGTCCTACAATGAGCAGTTCTTC	CASTGGPRSYNEQFF
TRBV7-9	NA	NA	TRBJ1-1	TGTGCCAGCAGCCTACAGGGAGAGTCTGAAGCTTTCTTT	CASSLQGESEAFF
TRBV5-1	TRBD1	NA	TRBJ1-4	TGCGCCAGCAGCATAGGGACAGCAACTAATGAAAAACTGTTTTTT	CASSIGTATNEKLFF
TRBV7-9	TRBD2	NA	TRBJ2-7	TGTGCCAGCAGCTCGGGGGGGACTAGCGGGACCTACGAGCAGTACTTC	CASSSGGTSGTYEQYF
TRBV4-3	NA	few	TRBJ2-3	TGCGCCAGCAGCCAAGATAGCAGGGGAAAGGATACGCAGTATTTT	CASSQDSRGKDTQYF
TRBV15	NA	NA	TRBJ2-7	TGTGCCACCAGCAGAGATCCCGCCTACGAGCAGTACTTC	CATSRDPAYEQYF
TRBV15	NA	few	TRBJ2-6	TGTGCCACCAGCAGATCCGGGACTGGGGCCAACGTCCTGACTTTC	CATSRSGTGANVLTF
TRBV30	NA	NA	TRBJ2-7	TGTGCCTCCACCCTTCGGCGGCGATCCTACGAGCAGTACTTC	CASTLRRRSYEQYF
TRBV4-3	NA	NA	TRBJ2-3	TGCGCCAGCAGCCGAATAGCGGACATAAGCACAGATACGCAGTATTTT	CASSRIADISTDTQYF
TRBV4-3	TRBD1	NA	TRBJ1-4	TGCGCCAGCAGCCCCGAGGGACAGAGGAATGAAAAACTGTTTTTT	CASSPEGQRNEKLFF
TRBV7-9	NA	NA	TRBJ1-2	TGTGCCAGCAGCTTCAGGGGTGTAATGGACTATGGCTACACCTTC	CASSFRGVMDYGYTF
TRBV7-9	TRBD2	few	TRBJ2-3	TGTGCCAGCACCATCGGGACTAGCGGCCTCACAGATACGCAGTATTTT	CASTIGTSGLTDTQYF
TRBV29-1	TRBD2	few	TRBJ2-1	TGCAGCGTTGATCTCGTTAGCGGGACCTCCTACAATGAGCAGTTCTTC	CSVDLVSGTSYNEQFF
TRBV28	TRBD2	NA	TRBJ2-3	TGTGCCAGCAGTTTAAGGTTGGTGCTAGCGGTCACAGATACGCAGTATTTT	CASSLRLVLAVTDTQYF
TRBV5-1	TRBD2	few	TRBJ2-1	TGCGCCAGCAGCCCGGGACTAGCGGGAGTTGAGCAGTTCTTC	CASSPGLAGVEQFF
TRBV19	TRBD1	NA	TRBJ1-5	TGTGCCAGTAGTATGCAGGGGGCGGCGGGTCAGCCCCAGCATTTT	CASSMQGAAGQPQHF
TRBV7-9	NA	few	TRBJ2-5	TGTGCCAGCAGCACCGGACATTCTCAAGAGACCCAGTACTTC	CASSTGHSQETQYF